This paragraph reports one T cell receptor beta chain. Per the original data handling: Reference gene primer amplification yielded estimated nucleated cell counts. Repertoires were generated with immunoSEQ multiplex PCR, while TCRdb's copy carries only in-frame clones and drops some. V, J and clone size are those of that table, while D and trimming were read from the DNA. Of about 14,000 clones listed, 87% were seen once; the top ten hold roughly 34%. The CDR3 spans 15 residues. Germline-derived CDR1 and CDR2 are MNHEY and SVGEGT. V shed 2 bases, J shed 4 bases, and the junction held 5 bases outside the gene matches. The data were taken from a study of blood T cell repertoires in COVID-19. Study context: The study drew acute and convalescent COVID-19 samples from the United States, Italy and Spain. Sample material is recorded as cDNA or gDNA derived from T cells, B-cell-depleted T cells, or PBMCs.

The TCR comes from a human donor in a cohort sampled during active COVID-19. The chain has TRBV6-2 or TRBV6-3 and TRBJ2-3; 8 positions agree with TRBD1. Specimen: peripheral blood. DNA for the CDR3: TGTGCCAGCAGTTACCCGACAGGGGCGGCAGATACGCAGTATTTT. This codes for CASSYPTGAADTQYF.